This T cell receptor (beta chain) was documented in a study of T cell repertoires in cytomegalovirus infection. Overall study context: Public TCR beta signatures provided an indication of both CMV infection and a matching HLA type.

The V gene's germline CDR1 is SGHVS and CDR2 FQNEAQ. This CDR3 contains 16 residues. Trimming removed 2 bases at V and 5 bases at J, with 16 bases between. Study results and limitations: Summed frequency of public TCR beta families distinguished CMV carriers with the relevant HLA.

Comment on this clonotype: Its matching antigen is unknown.

TCRdb re-analysed the reads in MiXCR, keeping a single row per CDR3 protein. The repertoire holds about 680,000 distinct CDR3 sequences, with roughly 26% as singletons. The chain has TRBV7-8 and TRBJ1-5, with D unresolved. This receptor was identified in a human donor in good health (CMV status not recorded). Some clones in this sample may be carry-over from other donors' samples. Sequencing input: CD8+ T cells from PBMCs. In DNA form, the CDR3 reads TGTGCCAGCAGCTTAATGGTATACAGTCCCGATCAGCCCCAGCATTTT. This translates into CASSLMVYSPDQPQHF.